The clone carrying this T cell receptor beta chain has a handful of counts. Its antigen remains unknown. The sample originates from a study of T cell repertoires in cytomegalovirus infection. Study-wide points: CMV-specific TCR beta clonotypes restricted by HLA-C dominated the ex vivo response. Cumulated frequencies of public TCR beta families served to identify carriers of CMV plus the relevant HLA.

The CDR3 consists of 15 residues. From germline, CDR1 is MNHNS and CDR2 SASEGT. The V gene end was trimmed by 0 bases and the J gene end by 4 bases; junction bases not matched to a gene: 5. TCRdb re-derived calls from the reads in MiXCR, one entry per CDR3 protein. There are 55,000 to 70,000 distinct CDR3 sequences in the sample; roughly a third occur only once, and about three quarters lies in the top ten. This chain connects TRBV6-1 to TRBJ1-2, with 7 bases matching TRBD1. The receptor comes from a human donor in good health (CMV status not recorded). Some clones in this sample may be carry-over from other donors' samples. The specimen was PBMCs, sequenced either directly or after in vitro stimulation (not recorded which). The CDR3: CASSEAHRGGYGYTF. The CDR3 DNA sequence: TGTGCCAGCAGTGAAGCACACAGGGGTGGCTATGGCTACACCTTC.